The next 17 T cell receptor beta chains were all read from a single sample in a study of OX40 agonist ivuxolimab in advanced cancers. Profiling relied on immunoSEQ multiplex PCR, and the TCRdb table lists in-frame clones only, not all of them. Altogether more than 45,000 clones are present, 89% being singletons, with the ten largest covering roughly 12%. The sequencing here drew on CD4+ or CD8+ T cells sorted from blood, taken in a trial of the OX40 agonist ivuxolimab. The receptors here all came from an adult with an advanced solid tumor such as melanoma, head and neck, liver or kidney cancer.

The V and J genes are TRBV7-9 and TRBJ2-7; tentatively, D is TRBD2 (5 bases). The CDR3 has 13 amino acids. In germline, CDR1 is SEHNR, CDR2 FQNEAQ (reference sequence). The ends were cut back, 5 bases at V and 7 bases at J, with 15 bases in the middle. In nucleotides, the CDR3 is TGTGCCAGCAGCACATCGGTTTCGGGGGAGCAGTACTTC. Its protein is CASSTSVSGEQYF.

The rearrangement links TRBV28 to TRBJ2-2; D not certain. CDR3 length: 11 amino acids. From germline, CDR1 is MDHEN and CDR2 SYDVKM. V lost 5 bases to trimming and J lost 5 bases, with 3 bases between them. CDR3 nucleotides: TGTGCCAGCAGTGGGACCGGGGAGCTGTTTTTT. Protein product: CASSGTGELFF.

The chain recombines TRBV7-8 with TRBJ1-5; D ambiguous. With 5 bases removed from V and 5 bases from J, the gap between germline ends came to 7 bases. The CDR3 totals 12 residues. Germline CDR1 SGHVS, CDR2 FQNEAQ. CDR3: CASSLIDQPQHF. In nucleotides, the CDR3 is TGTGCCAGCAGCCTAATCGATCAGCCCCAGCATTTT.

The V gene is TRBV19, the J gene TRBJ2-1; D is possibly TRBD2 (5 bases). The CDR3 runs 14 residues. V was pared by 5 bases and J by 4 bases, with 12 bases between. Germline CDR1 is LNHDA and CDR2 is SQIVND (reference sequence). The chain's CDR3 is CASSSGGLYNEQFF. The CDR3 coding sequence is TGTGCCAGTAGTTCGGGCGGGTTATACAATGAGCAGTTCTTC.

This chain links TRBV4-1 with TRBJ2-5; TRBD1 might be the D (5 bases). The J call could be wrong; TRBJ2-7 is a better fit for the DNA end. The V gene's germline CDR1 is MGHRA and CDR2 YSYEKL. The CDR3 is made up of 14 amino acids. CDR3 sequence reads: CASSQDRASYEQYF. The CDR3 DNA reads TGCGCCAGCAGCCAAGACAGGGCCTCCTACGAGCAGTACTTC.

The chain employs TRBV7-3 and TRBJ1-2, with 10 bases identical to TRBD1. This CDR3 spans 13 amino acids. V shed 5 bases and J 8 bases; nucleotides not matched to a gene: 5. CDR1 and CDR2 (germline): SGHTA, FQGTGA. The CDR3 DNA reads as TGTGCCAGCAGCCTCGGGACAGGGGAGGGCTACACCTTC. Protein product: CASSLGTGEGYTF. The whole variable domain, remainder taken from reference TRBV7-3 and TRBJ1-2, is GAGVSQTPSNKVTEKGKYVELRCDPISGHTALYWYRQSLGQGPEFLIYFQGTGAADDSGLPNDRFFAVRPEGSVSTLKIQRTERGDSAVYLCASSLGTGEGYTFGSGTRLTVV.

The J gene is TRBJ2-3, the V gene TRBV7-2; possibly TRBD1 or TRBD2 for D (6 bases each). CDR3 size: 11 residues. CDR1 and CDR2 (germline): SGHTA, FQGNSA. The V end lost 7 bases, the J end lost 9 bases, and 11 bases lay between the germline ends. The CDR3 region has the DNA TGTGCCAGCACCTTGGGGGGCACGCAGTATTTT. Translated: CASTLGGTQYF.

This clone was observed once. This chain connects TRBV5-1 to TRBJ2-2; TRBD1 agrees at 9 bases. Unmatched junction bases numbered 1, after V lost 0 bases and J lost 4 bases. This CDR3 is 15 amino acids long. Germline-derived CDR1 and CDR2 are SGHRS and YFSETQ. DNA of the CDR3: TGCGCCAGCAGCTTGGAGACAGGGGGCACCGGGGAGCTGTTTTTT. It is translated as CASSLETGGTGELFF.

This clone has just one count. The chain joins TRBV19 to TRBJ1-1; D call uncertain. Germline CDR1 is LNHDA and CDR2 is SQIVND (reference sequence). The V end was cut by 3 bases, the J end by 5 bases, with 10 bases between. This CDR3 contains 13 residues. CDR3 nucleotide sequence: TGTGCCAGTAGTATCTCATGGGGAACTGAAGCTTTCTTT. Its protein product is CASSISWGTEAFF.

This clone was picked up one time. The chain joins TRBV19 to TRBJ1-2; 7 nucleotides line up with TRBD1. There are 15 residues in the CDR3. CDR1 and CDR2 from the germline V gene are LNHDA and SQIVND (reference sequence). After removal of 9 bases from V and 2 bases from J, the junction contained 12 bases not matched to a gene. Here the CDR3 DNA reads TGTGCCAGCTCGGAGGGGGCAGGGAAGAACTATGGCTACACCTTC. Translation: CASSEGAGKNYGYTF.

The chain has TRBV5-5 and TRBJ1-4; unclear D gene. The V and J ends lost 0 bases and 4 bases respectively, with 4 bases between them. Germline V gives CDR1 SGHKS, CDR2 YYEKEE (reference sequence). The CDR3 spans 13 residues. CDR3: CASSLVFNEKLFF. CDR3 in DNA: TGTGCCAGCAGCTTGGTTTTTAATGAAAAACTGTTTTTT.

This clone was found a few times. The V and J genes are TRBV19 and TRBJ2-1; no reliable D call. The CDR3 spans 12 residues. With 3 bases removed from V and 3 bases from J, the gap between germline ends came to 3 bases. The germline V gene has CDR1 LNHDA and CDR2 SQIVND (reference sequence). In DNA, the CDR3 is TGTGCCAGTAGTATTGGCTACAATGAGCAGTTCTTC. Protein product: CASSIGYNEQFF.

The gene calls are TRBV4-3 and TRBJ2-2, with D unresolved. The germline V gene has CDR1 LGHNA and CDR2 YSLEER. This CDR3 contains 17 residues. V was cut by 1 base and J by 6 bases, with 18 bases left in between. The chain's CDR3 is CASSQVLHSLWAGELFF. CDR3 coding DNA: TGCGCCAGCAGCCAAGTTCTCCATAGCCTCTGGGCCGGGGAGCTGTTTTTT.

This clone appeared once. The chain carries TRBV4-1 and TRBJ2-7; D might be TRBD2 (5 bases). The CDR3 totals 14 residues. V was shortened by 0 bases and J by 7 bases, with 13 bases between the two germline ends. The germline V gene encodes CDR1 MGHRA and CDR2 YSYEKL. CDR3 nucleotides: TGCGCCAGCAGCCAAGATAAAGGAGGAAAAGAGCAGTACGTC. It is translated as CASSQDKGGKEQYV.

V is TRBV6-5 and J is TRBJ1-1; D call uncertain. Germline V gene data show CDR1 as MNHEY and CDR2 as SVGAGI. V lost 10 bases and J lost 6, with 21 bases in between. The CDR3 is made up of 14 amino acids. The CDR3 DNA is TGTGCCACCTCCTTTTGGCTGGGTAGCTCTGAAGCTTTCTTT. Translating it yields CATSFWLGSSEAFF.

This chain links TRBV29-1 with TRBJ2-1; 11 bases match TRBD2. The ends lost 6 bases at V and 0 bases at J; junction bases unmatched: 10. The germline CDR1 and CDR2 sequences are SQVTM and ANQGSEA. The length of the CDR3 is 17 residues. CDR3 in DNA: TGCAGCGTGGCCGGGACTAGCGGTGCTAGCTCCTACAATGAGCAGTTCTTC. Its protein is CSVAGTSGASSYNEQFF.

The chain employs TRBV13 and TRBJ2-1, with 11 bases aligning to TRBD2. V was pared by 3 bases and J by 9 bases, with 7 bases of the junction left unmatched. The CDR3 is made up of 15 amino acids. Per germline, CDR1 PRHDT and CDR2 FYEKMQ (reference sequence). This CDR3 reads CASSLETSGSGEQFF. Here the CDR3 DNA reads TGTGCCAGCAGCTTGGAAACTAGCGGGAGCGGTGAGCAGTTCTTC.